The 30 T cell receptor beta chains listed next were all sequenced from one sample in a study of blood T cell repertoires in COVID-19. Profiling relied on immunoSEQ multiplex PCR, and the TCRdb table lists in-frame clones only, not all of them. In the table there are 100,000 to 150,000 clones, about four fifths of which are singletons. The specimen was peripheral blood. These receptors came from a man aged 35 to 55 with active or convalescent COVID-19.

This clone was picked up one time. The gene calls are TRBV28 and TRBJ1-2, with D perhaps matching TRBD1 (6 bases). Germline CDR1 reads MDHEN; CDR2 reads SYDVKM. V was clipped by 6 bases and J by 4 bases, with 21 bases between them. This CDR3 is built from 16 residues. This chain's CDR3 is CASSFRDTIKGYGYTF. DNA of the CDR3: TGTGCCAGCAGCTTCCGGGACACCATTAAAGGCTATGGCTACACCTTC.

This chain connects TRBV5-1 to TRBJ1-3; D is ambiguous. This CDR3 is 16 amino acids long. V lost 0 bases, J lost 1 base, and 11 bases lay in between. Looked up from germline, CDR1 is SGHRS and CDR2 is YFSETQ. CDR3 in amino acids: CASSLEARLSGNTIYF. The CDR3, as DNA: TGCGCCAGCAGCTTGGAAGCACGACTGTCTGGAAACACCATATATTTT.

The chain is built from TRBV24-1 and TRBJ1-2; 8 bases fit TRBD1. Trimming cost V 4 bases and J 6 bases; bases outside gene matches: 0. The germline gives CDR1 KGHDR, CDR2 SFDVKD. The CDR3 loop spans 12 amino acids. The DNA for the CDR3 is TGTGCCACCAGTGAACAGGGGGATGGCTACACCTTC. It specifies CATSEQGDGYTF.

The rearrangement links TRBV5-1 to TRBJ1-1; D might be TRBD1 (5 bases). CDR3 length equals 13 residues. Trimming took off 4 bases at V and 5 bases at J, with 12 bases between the two ends. The V gene's germline CDR1 is SGHRS and CDR2 YFSETQ. The CDR3 DNA sequence: TGCGCCAGCAGCAATTCAGGGAAAACTGAAGCTTTCTTT. Amino acid sequence: CASSNSGKTEAFF.

The chain recombines TRBV3-1 (or the pseudogene TRBV3-2) with TRBJ2-7; tentatively, D is TRBD1 (5 bases). CDR1 and CDR2 from the germline V gene are LGHDT and YNNKEL (reference sequence). This CDR3 spans 16 amino acids. V lost 3 bases and J 5 bases, leaving 20 bases between the germline ends. CDR3 in DNA: TGTGCCAGCAGCCAGGGGCTTCCCATTTTGTTAGACGAGCAGTACTTC. This gives the protein CASSQGLPILLDEQYF.

This clone was observed once. The V call is TRBV5-1, the J call TRBJ1-1, with TRBD1 matching over 10 bases. The CDR3 length is 14 residues. The junction had 3 bases not matched to a gene; V was cut back by 2 bases and J by 5 bases. Germline loops: CDR1 SGHRS, CDR2 YFSETQ. The CDR3 is CASSFSDRGTEAFF. In DNA, the CDR3 is TGCGCCAGCAGCTTTTCGGACAGGGGGACTGAAGCTTTCTTT.

V is TRBV6-5 and J is TRBJ2-3; maybe TRBD2 (5 bases). V lost 2 bases to trimming and J lost 2 bases, with 8 bases between them. Germline values: CDR1 MNHEY, CDR2 SVGAGI. CDR3 length: 14 residues. The CDR3, as DNA: TGTGCCAGCAGTTACGGGAGTTTCACAGATACGCAGTATTTT. Protein: CASSYGSFTDTQYF.

CDR3 protein: CASSIDPPQQGGNTIYF. CDR3 in DNA: TGTGCCAGTAGTATAGACCCCCCCCAACAGGGGGGAAACACCATATATTTT. The rearrangement uses TRBV19 and TRBJ1-3; TRBD1 agrees at 7 bases. Germline CDR1 LNHDA, CDR2 SQIVND (reference sequence). The CDR3 is made up of 17 amino acids. The J segment lost 4 bases and the V segment lost 0 bases, leaving 9 bases of the junction unmatched.

The chain joins TRBV30 to TRBJ1-5; maybe TRBD1 (5 bases). Germline CDR1 reads GTSNPN; CDR2 reads SVGIG (reference sequence). Trimming pared 5 bases from V and 2 bases from J, leaving 10 bases between. The length of the CDR3 is 13 residues. Written as DNA, the CDR3 is TGTGCCTGGGCACAGGAACGCAATCAGCCCCAGCATTTT. Encoded protein: CAWAQERNQPQHF.

The V gene is TRBV19, the J gene TRBJ1-4, with D possibly being TRBD1 (5 bases). This CDR3 has 18 amino acids. With 2 bases removed from V and 5 bases from J, the gap between germline ends came to 21 bases. In germline, CDR1 is LNHDA, CDR2 SQIVND (reference sequence). The CDR3 nucleotides are TGTGCCAGTAGTATACGTCCCGGCCGTTGGGGGGGGAATGAAAAACTGTTTTTT. Protein: CASSIRPGRWGGNEKLFF.

V usage is TRBV19 and J usage is TRBJ1-5, with TRBD1 matching 7 bases. J lost 7 bases, V lost 10 bases, and 13 bases had no gene match. The length of the CDR3 is 14 residues. Germline values: CDR1 LNHDA, CDR2 SQIVND (reference sequence). CDR3 sequence reads: CATQQGLIDQPQHF. The DNA for the CDR3 is TGTGCCACGCAACAGGGGTTGATCGACCAGCCCCAGCATTTT. Filled out from reference TRBV19 and TRBJ1-5, the complete variable domain reads DGGITQSPKYLFRKEGQNVTLSCEQNLNHDAMYWYRQDPGQGLRLIYYSQIVNDFQKGDIAEGYSVSREKKESFPLTVTSAQKNPTAFYLCATQQGLIDQPQHFGDGTRLSIL.

The CDR3 coding sequence is TGTGCCACCAGCCTGACGGGGTTATACAATGAGCAGTTCTTC. It specifies CATSLTGLYNEQFF. The chain links TRBV24-1 to TRBJ2-1; weak D call: TRBD2 (5 bases). CDR3 size: 14 residues. The V end lost 7 bases, the J end lost 4 bases, and 13 bases lay between the germline ends. Germline CDR1 reads KGHDR; CDR2 reads SFDVKD.

This clone was seen a single time. In DNA, the CDR3 is TGTGCCAGCAGGCTTTGGGGATTGGGAGATCAGCCCCAGCATTTT. This translates into CASRLWGLGDQPQHF. This chain uses TRBV28 with TRBJ1-5, with D unresolved. The V end was cut by 6 bases, the J end by 5 bases, with 17 bases between. From germline, CDR1 is MDHEN and CDR2 SYDVKM. The CDR3 runs to 15 residues.

V gene TRBV12-5 combines with J gene TRBJ2-7; D is perhaps TRBD2 (5 bases). The germline V gene has CDR1 LGHNT and CDR2 FRNRAP. Deletions cut 6 bases from V and 2 bases from J, with 17 bases between. The length of the CDR3 is 15 residues. The DNA of the CDR3 is TGTGCTAGTGGACCGGGCACGGGGATACCCTACGAGCAGTACTTC. It yields the protein CASGPGTGIPYEQYF.

This clone has just one count. The chain has TRBV7-2 and TRBJ1-2; 9 positions agree with TRBD1. V was clipped by 6 bases and J by 4 bases; unmatched bases: 6. The length of the CDR3 is 14 residues. The germline CDR1 and CDR2 sequences are SGHTA and FQGNSA. In nucleotides, the CDR3 is TGTGCCAGCAGTCAACAGGGGGCCCTCTATGGCTACACCTTC. Translating gives CASSQQGALYGYTF.

The chain has TRBV7-9 and TRBJ1-6; 9 positions agree with TRBD1. J was trimmed by 9 bases and V by 1 base; bases with no gene match: 7. Germline lookup yields CDR1 SEHNR and CDR2 FQNEAQ (reference sequence). The CDR3 spans 16 residues. DNA of the CDR3: TGTGCCAGCAGCTTAGGTACAGGGGGCCCAGGTTCACCCCTCCACTTT. Translating it yields CASSLGTGGPGSPLHF.

This sequence joins TRBV27 and TRBJ1-1; D unresolved. V gave up 0 bases and J gave up 3 bases, with 17 bases separating them. In germline, CDR1 is MNHEY, CDR2 SMNVEV (reference sequence). This CDR3 spans 17 amino acids. DNA for the CDR3: TGTGCCAGCAGTTTATCCGACGGTGCGGGGAGGGACACTGAAGCTTTCTTT. This encodes CASSLSDGAGRDTEAFF.

The V call is TRBV30, the J call TRBJ2-7; TRBD1 agrees at 8 bases. Trimming at V came to 2 bases and at J to 4 bases, leaving 4 bases not matched to a gene. This CDR3 is 13 amino acids long. CDR1 GTSNPN and CDR2 SVGIG come from the germline V gene (reference sequence). CDR3 in amino acids: CAWSRDRPYEQYF. In nucleotides, the CDR3 is TGTGCCTGGAGTCGGGACAGGCCTTACGAGCAGTACTTC.

The V and J genes are TRBV28 and TRBJ1-1; 12 nucleotides line up with TRBD1. Germline V gene sequence: CDR1 MDHEN, CDR2 SYDVKM. V lost 6 bases to trimming and J lost 4 bases; unmatched junction nucleotides: 6. This CDR3 comprises 15 residues. The CDR3 DNA follows: TGTGCCAGCAGCCGCGGGACAGGGGGCTCCACTGAAGCTTTCTTT. Its protein is CASSRGTGGSTEAFF.

V usage is TRBV5-1 and J usage is TRBJ1-2, with D perhaps TRBD1 (5 bases). The CDR3 runs to 13 residues. Trimming cost V 4 bases and J 2 bases, with 9 bases left between them. CDR1 and CDR2 from the germline V gene are SGHRS and YFSETQ. The chain's CDR3 is CASSKGLNYGYTF. The CDR3 DNA sequence: TGCGCCAGCAGCAAGGGACTGAACTATGGCTACACCTTC.

The rearrangement uses TRBV29-1 and TRBJ2-5; the D is unclear. The CDR3 sequence is 11 residues long. V was clipped by 7 bases and J by 5 bases, with 11 bases between them. Germline loops: CDR1 SQVTM, CDR2 ANQGSEA. Here the CDR3 reads CSGLKPETQYF. The CDR3 coding sequence is TGCAGCGGCCTAAAACCCGAGACCCAGTACTTC.

This clone was observed a few times. This chain joins TRBV11-2 and TRBJ2-1; no definite D call. V lost 0 bases and J lost 6, with 15 bases in between. The germline CDR1 and CDR2 sequences are SGHAT and FQNNGV. CDR3 length equals 16 residues. The CDR3 here is CASSLELAVGGNEQFF. The CDR3 coding sequence is TGTGCCAGCAGCTTAGAGTTGGCGGTAGGCGGCAATGAGCAGTTCTTC.

V usage is TRBV30 and J usage is TRBJ2-7; perhaps TRBD2 as D (5 bases). The CDR3 is made up of 12 amino acids. Germline V gives CDR1 GTSNPN, CDR2 SVGIG (reference sequence). V dropped 5 bases and J dropped 0 bases, with 8 bases sitting between them. CDR3 DNA: TGTGCCTGGGAACGGGACTCCTACGAGCAGTACTTC. Translating it yields CAWERDSYEQYF.

The rearrangement links TRBV9 to TRBJ1-3; TRBD1 might be the D (6 bases). The V and J ends lost 3 bases and 1 base respectively, with 11 bases between them. The germline gives CDR1 SGDLS, CDR2 YYNGEE. The CDR3 sequence is 15 residues long. This chain's CDR3 is CASSAITGSGNTIYF. CDR3 nucleotides: TGTGCCAGCAGCGCGATCACAGGGTCTGGAAACACCATATATTTT.

The chain joins TRBV7-3 to TRBJ1-1; no firm D call. The CDR3 is 13 amino acids. CDR1 and CDR2 (germline): SGHTA, FQGTGA. V dropped 4 bases and J dropped 6 bases, with 12 bases sitting between them. CDR3 DNA: TGTGCCAGCAGCTCGACCCGGGAGGCTGAAGCTTTCTTT. Protein: CASSSTREAEAFF.

The chain couples TRBV28 to TRBJ1-3; a weak D match, TRBD1 (6 bases). The CDR3 runs to 16 residues. Germline assignment: CDR1 MDHEN and CDR2 SYDVKM. V dropped 6 bases and J dropped 0 bases, with 15 bases sitting between them. CDR3 residues: CASSRSGQYSGNTIYF. The DNA for the CDR3 is TGTGCCAGCAGCAGAAGTGGACAGTACTCTGGAAACACCATATATTTT.

This chain connects TRBV6-2 or TRBV6-3 to TRBJ2-1, with 13 bases fitting TRBD2. The CDR3 is 13 residues long. V dropped 5 bases and J dropped 15; count of bases not matched to a gene: 7. Germline assignment: CDR1 MNHEY and CDR2 SVGEGT. This chain's CDR3 is CASSEGTSGARFF. The CDR3 bases are TGTGCCAGCAGTGAGGGGACTAGCGGGGCTCGGTTCTTC.

The rearrangement joins TRBV7-2 to TRBJ1-4, with unresolved D. Germline assignment: CDR1 SGHTA and CDR2 FQGNSA. This CDR3 spans 15 amino acids. Trimming left V 1 base short and J 3 bases short, with 9 bases between. The chain's CDR3 is CASSLVSFANEKLFF. The DNA of the CDR3 is TGTGCCAGCAGCTTAGTCTCCTTCGCTAATGAAAAACTGTTTTTT.

The chain links TRBV6-2 or TRBV6-3 to TRBJ1-1; weak D call: TRBD1 (6 bases). CDR1 and CDR2 from the germline V gene are MNHEY and SVGEGT. This CDR3 region has 15 residues. Trimming pared 6 bases from V and 4 bases from J, leaving 18 bases between. CDR3 DNA: TGTGCCAGCAGCCTATATGCGGGGGCGCCCACTGAAGCTTTCTTT. Translating gives CASSLYAGAPTEAFF.

This clone was counted many times. The rearrangement links TRBV7-9 to TRBJ1-5; 9 positions agree with TRBD1. CDR1 and CDR2 from the germline V gene are SEHNR and FQNEAQ (reference sequence). With V trimmed by 5 bases and J by 3 bases, 5 bases remained unmatched. CDR3 size: 15 residues. CDR3 sequence reads: CASSGRTGVNQPQHF. The CDR3 DNA reads as TGTGCCAGCAGCGGCCGGACAGGGGTCAATCAGCCCCAGCATTTT.